These 11 T cell receptor delta chains came from one sample sequenced in a study of γδ T cells in repeated Plasmodium falciparum infection. Flow sorting of PBMC yielded separate Vgamma9/Vdelta2+ and Vdelta2-negative gammadelta T cell populations for bulk repertoire analysis. TCRdb reanalyzed the multiplex PCR reads using CATT. The repertoire consists of around 57,000 delta-chain clones, with approximately 1.7% occurring once and the leading ten covering approximately 15%. The sample was gamma-delta T cells from blood. The receptors originated from a pool of human donors (malaria-infected and uninfected, not separated).

Turning to this clone: For this DNA, TCRdb reports the protein of a much larger clone, which diverges at residues 7 and 20, most likely from a read error; the protein presented here is translated directly from the DNA. The chain has TRDV1 and TRDJ1, with 9 bases aligning to TRDD3. The CDR3 runs to 21 residues. Germline V gene data show CDR1 as TSWWSYY and CDR2 as QGS. The CDR3 sequence: CALGERTFFPLLLGDTDKLTF. CDR3 in DNA: TGTGCTCTTGGGGAACGGACCTTTTTCCCACTTTTACTGGGGGACACCGATAAACTCACCTTT.

Concerning this clone itself: This is likely an artifact of a read error, given a far larger clone one base away. Other DNA sequences within the sample encode an identical CDR3. The chain links TRDV1 to TRDJ1; 7 bases agree with TRDD3. The CDR3 length is 20 residues. Looked up from germline, CDR1 is TSWWSYY and CDR2 is QGS. CDR3 sequence: CALGDPSWGQPRGYTDKLIF. The CDR3 nucleotides are TGTGCTCTTGGGGACCCAAGCTGGGGGCAACCCCGGGGGTACACTGATAAACTCATCTTT.

This clone came up many times. The TCRdb record carries a much larger clone's protein, which differs from this DNA's translation at residue 17; a read error is the likely cause, and the protein listed here is the DNA translation. The V gene is TRDV1, the J gene TRDJ1; 13 positions agree with TRDD3. The trim removed 9 bases at V and 7 bases at J, leaving 29 bases unmatched. The CDR3 is 21 amino acids. Germline V lookup: CDR1 TSWWSYY, CDR2 QGS. CDR3 sequence (DNA): TGTGCTCTGCGGGTCCTTCCTACGATAATAACTGGGGGATACGCAACTGGTAAACTCATCTTT. Translation gives CALRVLPTIITGGYATGKLIF.

Comments on this clone: Germline and junction disagree at one end, which may indicate a read error. The gene calls are TRDV3 and TRDJ1, with TRDD3 matching 13 bases. The CDR3 covers 16 residues. Germline CDR1 is TVYSNPD and CDR2 is GDNSRS (reference sequence). The DNA for the CDR3 is TGCGCCTCCTACGGAACTGGGGGATACGTCACCGATAAACTCATCTTT. It encodes CASYGTGGYVTDKLIF.

This clone was found a few times. The protein given by TCRdb reflects a much larger clone and differs at residue 9 from this DNA's translation, likely from a read error; the protein shown is the DNA's translation. J is TRDJ1 and V is TRDV1; D remains unclear. Germline-derived CDR1 and CDR2 are TSWWSYY and QGS. CDR3 length: 12 amino acids. Here the CDR3 reads CALGEPSDILIF. Written as DNA, the CDR3 is TGTGCTCTTGGGGAACCCTCCGATATACTCATCTTT.

To note about this clone: Translating this DNA gives a protein that differs at residue 4 from the TCRdb one, which belongs to a much larger clone; a read error is likely, and the protein shown is this translation. The genes are TRDV2 and TRDJ1; 10 nucleotides match TRDD3. The CDR3 extends over 17 amino acids. The germline gives CDR1 GEAIGNYY, CDR2 EKD. The CDR3 DNA is TGTGCCTGTAACACCGTAGGGGGATACGCGGATCCCGATAAACTCATCTTT. Translation gives CACNTVGGYADPDKLIF.

This clone was detected many times. The mismatch at residue 4 between this DNA's translation and the TCRdb protein of a much larger clone likely reflects a read error; the protein shown is translated from the DNA. The rearrangement links TRDV1 to TRDJ1; 7 bases match TRDD3. No J gene is reported in TCRdb; it was inferred here by comparing the DNA with germline. The CDR3 contains 18 residues. The germline gives CDR1 TSWWSYY, CDR2 QGS. The DNA of the CDR3 is TGTGCTCTTAGGGAACTAACGGGTTCAGGATACGGAGCCGATAAACTCATCTTT. It is translated as CALRELTGSGYGADKLIF.

About this clone itself: TCRdb lists the protein of a much larger clone for this DNA, which differs at residue 3, so this is likely a read error; the protein given here is translated from the DNA itself. This sequence joins TRDV1 and TRDJ1; 8 bases fit TRDD3. The germline V gene encodes CDR1 TSWWSYY and CDR2 QGS. CDR3 length: 23 amino acids. CDR3 sequence (DNA): TGTGCTATTGGGGAAAAATCCACGTTCGGTCCCCTACTGGGGGCCAAATACACCGATAAACTCATCTTT. Its protein is CAIGEKSTFGPLLGAKYTDKLIF.

This clone was seen more than once but under ten times. A far larger clone differs by one base, so this is likely a read error. Additional DNA sequences in this sample encode the identical CDR3. The gene calls are TRDV1 and TRDJ3; D is possibly TRDD2 (6 bases). Per the germline V gene, CDR1 is TSWWSYY and CDR2 is QGS. This CDR3 contains 24 residues. The CDR3 DNA sequence: TGTGCTCTTGGGGAACTAGGTTCCTCCAGATTACTGCAACCTTTCCTATGGGATACCCGACAGATGTTTTTC. Amino acid sequence: CALGELGSSRLLQPFLWDTRQMFF.

A note on this clone: A far bigger clonotype differs at one base, so this is likely a read error. The same CDR3 arises from other DNA sequences in this sample as well. The V gene is TRDV2, the J gene TRDJ1; D might be TRDD3 (5 bases). Here the J gene was assigned by germline matching of the DNA, as TCRdb has none. Germline CDR1 and CDR2: GEAIGNYY and EKD. This CDR3 contains 27 residues. This CDR3 reads CACDTSLLRMGSQEDPKPTLYTDKLIF. CDR3 in DNA: TGTGCCTGCGACACATCTCTCCTGAGAATGGGATCACAGGAGGACCCAAAACCGACTCTCTACACCGATAAACTCATCTTT.

This clone showed up just a few times. The translation of this DNA and the TCRdb protein of a much larger clone differ at residue 11, probably owing to a read error; the protein shown here is translated from the DNA. The V gene is TRAV38-2/DV8, the J gene TRDJ1, with D possibly being TRDD3 (6 bases). The germline V and J ends were trimmed by 6 bases and 0 bases, with 24 bases remaining between them. Germline values: CDR1 TSESDYY, CDR2 QEAYKQQN. The CDR3 totals 18 residues. CDR3 nucleotides: TGTGCTTATAATCGTAATACCGGGGGACTTATGTACACCGATAAACTCATCTTT. It is translated as CAYNRNTGGLMYTDKLIF.